This T cell receptor (beta chain) was identified during a study of cytomegalovirus exposure and HLA in healthy donors. The PCR employed 60 Vbeta primers together with 13 Jbeta primers. Sequencing used immunoSEQ multiplex PCR; TCRdb keeps in-frame clones, though not all of them. Of approximately 110,000 clones in the sample, 83% were seen once. The donors gave bone marrow, and they were healthy. The CDR3 extends over 16 amino acids. V lost 3 bases to trimming and J lost 2 bases; unmatched junction nucleotides: 10. The germline V gene has CDR1 LGHNA and CDR2 YSLEER. The sequence came from a man aged 18 to 30 in good health and CMV-seronegative. Sequencing was carried out using PBMCs. This chain connects TRBV4-3 to TRBJ2-7; 7 bases are shared with TRBD2. CDR3 nucleotides: TGCGCCAGCAGCCAGGACCCACTGGCGGGAGCCTACGAGCAGTACTTC. This sequence encodes CASSQDPLAGAYEQYF.